The T cell receptor beta chain described here comes from a study of regulatory T cells in long-lasting Graves disease. The time point is: newly diagnosed GD, antithyroid drugs for less than 3 months. From RNA extracted from PBMCs, the TCR library was made. Study-level findings and limits: Favored usage of TRBV28, TRBJ1-2 and TRBJ2-5 was recorded in persistent disease. A greater number of public clonotypes (roughly 2,800) was shared by persistent patients than by new patients (about 890).

Assembly of TCR beta libraries relied on iRepertoire HTBI primers together with Arm-PCR of CDR3 regions. Original handling: Samples revealed approximately 60 TRBV and some 15 TRBJ segments. One entry per CDR3 protein, called by TCRdb with MiXCR from the multiplex PCR reads. In this record, the V and J calls reflect TCRdb's handling and not the investigators' own analysis. The repertoire holds under 300,000 distinct CDR3 sequences, with 15% to 20% as singletons. This CDR3 is 15 amino acids long. The ends lost 7 bases at V and 3 bases at J; junction bases unmatched: 9. This clonotype was seen at least ten times. Its cognate antigen is unknown. These data were also filed under a second study, of T cells in Graves' hyperthyroidism and ophthalmopathy. This second report adds: Patients aged 18 to 65 had newly diagnosed hyperthyroidism of under 2 months' duration.

J is TRBJ2-3 and V is TRBV12-3 or TRBV12-4, with TRBD2 identical over 8 bases. The sequenced sample was peripheral blood mononuclear cells (PBMCs), obtained at new diagnosis, from a patient treated with antithyroid drugs. The TCR originated in a woman in her thirties with Graves disease. The CDR3 DNA is TGTGCCAGCAATAGGCTTAGCGGGGCGACAGATACGCAGTATTTT. It codes for CASNRLSGATDTQYF.